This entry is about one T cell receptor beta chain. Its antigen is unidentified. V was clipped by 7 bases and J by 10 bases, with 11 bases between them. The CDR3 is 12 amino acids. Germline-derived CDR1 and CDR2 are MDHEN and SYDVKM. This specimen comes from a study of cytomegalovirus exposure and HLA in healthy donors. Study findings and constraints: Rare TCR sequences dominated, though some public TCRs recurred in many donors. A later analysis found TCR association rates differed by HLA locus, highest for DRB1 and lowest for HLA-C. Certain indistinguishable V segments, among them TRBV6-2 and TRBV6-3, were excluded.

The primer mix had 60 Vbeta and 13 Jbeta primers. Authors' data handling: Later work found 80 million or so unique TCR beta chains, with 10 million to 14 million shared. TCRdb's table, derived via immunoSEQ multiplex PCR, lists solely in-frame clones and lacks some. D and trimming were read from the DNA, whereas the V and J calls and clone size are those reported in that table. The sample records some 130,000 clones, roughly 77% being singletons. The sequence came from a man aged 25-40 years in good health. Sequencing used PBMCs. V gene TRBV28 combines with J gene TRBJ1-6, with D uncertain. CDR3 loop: CASNQARSPLHF. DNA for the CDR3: TGTGCCAGCAACCAGGCCCGATCACCCCTCCACTTT. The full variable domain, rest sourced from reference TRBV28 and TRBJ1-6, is DVKVTQSSRYLVKRTGEKVFLECVQDMDHENMFWYRQDPGLGLRLIYFSYDVKMKEKGDIPEGYSVSREKKERFSLILESASTNQTSMYLCASNQARSPLHFGNGTRLTVT.